This T cell receptor (beta chain) was documented in a study of cytomegalovirus exposure and HLA in healthy donors. A word on this clone: Antigen specificity is unknown.

Primers: 60 Vbeta forward and 13 Jbeta reverse. Using immunoSEQ multiplex PCR, the repertoire was profiled, and TCRdb retains in-frame clones only, with some absent. The listing records some 130,000 clones. V lost 10 bases, J lost 4 bases, and 12 bases stayed unmatched. The length of the CDR3 is 15 residues. Germline CDR1 reads SEHNR; CDR2 reads FQNEAQ (reference sequence). Study conclusions and caveats: Excluded were some V segments that proved indistinguishable, including TRBV6-2 and TRBV6-3.

The sequence was collected from a woman aged 40-49 years in good health and CMV-seropositive. The chain has TRBV7-9 and TRBJ2-3; 9 bases fit TRBD2. The sequenced material came from PBMCs. The CDR3, as DNA: TGTGCCACCTCCCTACCTCTAGCGGGACCAGATACGCAGTATTTT. This codes for CATSLPLAGPDTQYF.